Listed below are T cell receptor beta chains from one sample, sequenced in a study of cytomegalovirus exposure and HLA in healthy donors. Generated by immunoSEQ multiplex PCR, the TCRdb table keeps only in-frame clones and is missing some. The data contain 220,000 or so clones, approximately 78% of them seen just once; the ten biggest clones take up 2.7%. The material sequenced was PBMCs. The receptor set was obtained from a woman in her thirties or forties in good health and CMV-seronegative. Both conserved end residues are trimmed from each CDR3.

v_gene	j_gene	CDR3aa
TRBV18	TRBJ1-1	ASSRSGSTEAF
TRBV5-8	TRBJ1-5	ASSWDRTQH
TRBV5-1	TRBJ1-1	ASSSGGSSTEAF
TRBV6-1	TRBJ2-2	ASSERLAPGELF
TRBV2	TRBJ1-5	ASGHPGNQPQP
TRBV30	TRBJ2-2	ACQLAVNTGELF
TRBV19	TRBJ1-1	ASSPFLANTEAF
TRBV5-4	TRBJ2-1	ASSLAGTGYNEQF
TRBV11-2	TRBJ2-7	ASSRVVGIEQY
TRBV7-3	TRBJ1-1	ASSSITDTEAF
TRBV29-1	TRBJ2-5	SVEIEESWTQY
TRBV29-1	TRBJ2-7	SVAPRANDEQY
TRBV5-1	TRBJ2-7	ASSLGASGYEQY
TRBV29-1	TRBJ2-1	SGTFGGEIRNEQF
TRBV21-1	TRBJ2-3	ASSKLGVTDTQY
TRBV19	TRBJ2-1	ASSSSGTPSYNEQF
TRBV27	TRBJ2-1	ASSSSSYNEQF
TRBV11-2	TRBJ1-2	ASSPDTSGYGYT
TRBV27	TRBJ2-7	ASSSLMEGRVEQY
TRBV6-5	TRBJ2-7	ASKRGNYEQY
TRBV19	TRBJ2-7	ASSHPGGQSYEQY
TRBV7-9	TRBJ2-2	ASSLRGLAGKNTGELF
TRBV5-1	TRBJ1-3	ASSLATGIVNTIY
TRBV14	TRBJ1-1	ASSQHFSGGLNTEAF
TRBV11-2	TRBJ2-6	ASSLAPSLAGANVLT